The 28 T cell receptor beta chains in this list originate from one sample, sequenced in a study of T cell responses to AZD1222 COVID-19 vaccine. Assay used: immunoSEQ multiplex PCR; TCRdb lists only in-frame clones, some missing. The sample shows around 120,000 clones, around 93% of them seen only once. Sample: peripheral blood, taken on day 0 of AZD1222 vaccination. These receptors were taken from an adult in good health.

The rearrangement links TRBV11-2 to TRBJ2-2; D perhaps matches TRBD2 (6 bases). This CDR3 is built from 15 residues. The V end was cut by 5 bases, the J end by 0 bases, with 10 bases between. The germline CDR1 and CDR2 sequences are SGHAT and FQNNGV. DNA of the CDR3: TGTGCCAGCAGCGTGGGACTTCCGAACACCGGGGAGCTGTTTTTT. Its protein product is CASSVGLPNTGELFF.

The CDR3, as DNA: TGTGCCAGCAGCATCGACAGTTGGATCTCTTATGGCTACACCTTC. Translated, it gives CASSIDSWISYGYTF. This sequence joins TRBV7-2 and TRBJ1-2, with D perhaps TRBD1 (5 bases). CDR1 and CDR2 (germline): SGHTA, FQGNSA. V was trimmed by 5 bases and J by 5 bases, leaving 18 bases between them. CDR3 length: 15 amino acids.

V and J are TRBV11-2 and TRBJ2-7; TRBD2 might be the D (6 bases). Germline values: CDR1 SGHAT, CDR2 FQNNGV. V was pared by 5 bases and J by 3 bases, with 14 bases between. The CDR3 totals 14 residues. The CDR3 bases are TGTGCCAGCAGCCTGGAGGGCCGGTTCTACGAGCAGTACTTC. Translation gives CASSLEGRFYEQYF. The complete variable domain, with remaining parts taken from reference TRBV11-2 and TRBJ2-7, reads EAGVAQSPRYKIIEKRQSVAFWCNPISGHATLYWYQQILGQGPKLLIQFQNNGVVDDSQLPKDRFSAERLKGVDSTLKIQPAKLEDSAVYLCASSLEGRFYEQYFGPGTRLTVT.

The J gene is TRBJ2-7, the V gene TRBV19; D is unresolved. There are 11 residues in the CDR3. The germline V and J ends were trimmed by 3 bases and 4 bases, with 4 bases remaining between them. Germline CDR1 and CDR2: LNHDA and SQIVND (reference sequence). The CDR3 loop is CASSIGYEQYF. The CDR3 region has the DNA TGTGCCAGTAGTATTGGATACGAGCAGTACTTC.

This clone showed up just once. The rearrangement joins TRBV7-9 to TRBJ1-2, with no clear D. Trimming removed 2 bases at V and 4 bases at J, with 14 bases between. Germline V CDR1 and CDR2: SEHNR, FQNEAQ (reference sequence). This CDR3 region has 15 residues. The chain's CDR3 is CASSLLSKEAYGYTF. The CDR3 coding sequence is TGTGCCAGCAGCTTACTTTCGAAGGAGGCCTATGGCTACACCTTC.

The rearrangement joins TRBV9 to TRBJ2-1, with D possibly TRBD1 on 6 matching bases. The CDR3 contains 15 residues. V was trimmed by 0 bases and J by 6 bases, leaving 13 bases between them. Germline V gene data show CDR1 as SGDLS and CDR2 as YYNGEE. The CDR3 is CASSVGGGYTNEQFF. The DNA of the CDR3 is TGTGCCAGCAGCGTAGGAGGGGGTTACACCAATGAGCAGTTCTTC.

J is TRBJ2-5 and V is TRBV11-2; D unresolved. Germline assignment: CDR1 SGHAT and CDR2 FQNNGV. Trimming left V 1 base short and J 5 bases short, with 8 bases between. The CDR3 totals 13 residues. The CDR3 DNA reads as TGTGCCAGCAGCTTAGGAGACGGTGAGACCCAGTACTTC. This codes for CASSLGDGETQYF.

The rearrangement joins TRBV27 to TRBJ2-3; 8 nucleotides align to TRBD1. The ends lost 5 bases at V and 4 bases at J; junction bases unmatched: 8. The germline V gene encodes CDR1 MNHEY and CDR2 SMNVEV (reference sequence). The CDR3 spans 15 residues. In nucleotides, the CDR3 is TGTGCCAGCAGTCACCGGACAGGGAGCGCAGATACGCAGTATTTT. Its translation is CASSHRTGSADTQYF.

The chain is built from TRBV4-1 and TRBJ1-1; perhaps TRBD1 as D (6 bases). V lost 1 base and J lost 7, with 13 bases in between. The CDR3 covers 14 residues. Germline V CDR1 and CDR2: MGHRA, YSYEKL. CDR3 DNA sequence: TGCGCCAGCAGCCAAGGGACAGCCTTCCTTGAAGCTTTCTTT. This sequence encodes CASSQGTAFLEAFF.

The rearrangement uses TRBV3-1 (or the pseudogene TRBV3-2) and TRBJ2-2; 8 bases agree with TRBD2. CDR1 is LGHDT, CDR2 YNNKEL, per germline (reference sequence). V lost 1 base to trimming and J lost 7 bases; unmatched junction nucleotides: 5. This CDR3 is built from 15 residues. DNA of the CDR3: TGTGCCAGCAGCCAAGGATCGGGGGGGTTCGGGGAGCTGTTTTTT. Its protein product is CASSQGSGGFGELFF.

The V gene is TRBV6-1, the J gene TRBJ2-3, with D perhaps matching TRBD1 (6 bases). Trimming took off 3 bases at V and 3 bases at J, with 13 bases between the two ends. CDR1 MNHNS and CDR2 SASEGT come from the germline V gene. This CDR3 spans 15 amino acids. The CDR3 spells CASSEGAQFTDTQYF. In DNA form, the CDR3 reads TGTGCCAGCAGTGAGGGGGCTCAGTTTACAGATACGCAGTATTTT.

V and J are TRBV5-5 and TRBJ1-1; no firm D call. Germline CDR1 and CDR2: SGHKS and YYEKEE (reference sequence). This CDR3 is 14 amino acids long. Trimming took 0 bases from V and 6 from J, leaving 12 bases between them. CDR3 bases: TGTGCCAGCAGCTTGGAACGGACGTGGCCTGAAGCTTTCTTT. Translation gives CASSLERTWPEAFF.

J is TRBJ1-5 and V is TRBV7-2; D is uncertain. The ends were cut back, 2 bases at V and 0 bases at J, with 8 bases in the middle. The length of the CDR3 is 15 residues. Germline CDR1 reads SGHTA; CDR2 reads FQGNSA. Here the CDR3 reads CASSLSPVSNQPQHF. CDR3 coding DNA: TGTGCCAGCAGCTTATCCCCGGTTAGCAATCAGCCCCAGCATTTT.

This chain connects TRBV3-1 (or the pseudogene TRBV3-2) to TRBJ1-2; D is unresolved. The CDR3 sequence is 13 residues long. V was trimmed by 0 bases and J by 4 bases, leaving 6 bases between them. Germline CDR1 is LGHDT and CDR2 is YNNKEL (reference sequence). This chain's CDR3 is CASSQDVSYGYTF. The CDR3 DNA reads TGTGCCAGCAGCCAAGATGTGAGCTATGGCTACACCTTC.

This clone came up once. The chain employs TRBV5-5 and TRBJ1-3, with D hard to call. The V and J ends lost 1 base and 6 bases respectively, with 17 bases between them. This CDR3 has 16 residues. Per germline, CDR1 SGHKS and CDR2 YYEKEE (reference sequence). CDR3 DNA sequence: TGTGCCAGCAGCTTGTTTTTAGGGCAGGCGATAAACACCATATATTTT. This sequence encodes CASSLFLGQAINTIYF.

This clone has a handful of counts. The chain is built from TRBV5-1 and TRBJ1-2, with 9 bases that match TRBD1. V lost 4 bases, J lost 5 bases, and 3 bases stayed unmatched. Germline values: CDR1 SGHRS, CDR2 YFSETQ. The CDR3 is 13 residues long. The CDR3 coding sequence is TGCGCCAGCAGCGACGGGACAGGGTATGGCTACACCTTC. It specifies CASSDGTGYGYTF. The whole variable domain, remainder taken from reference TRBV5-1 and TRBJ1-2, is KAGVTQTPRYLIKTRGQQVTLSCSPISGHRSVSWYQQTPGQGLQFLFEYFSETQRNKGNFPGRFSGRQFSNSRSEMNVSTLELGDSALYLCASSDGTGYGYTFGSGTRLTVV.

The V call is TRBV27, the J call TRBJ1-5; 9 bases are shared with TRBD1. Looked up from germline, CDR1 is MNHEY and CDR2 is SMNVEV (reference sequence). This CDR3 region has 17 residues. The V and J ends lost 5 bases and 3 bases, in that order; junction bases with no gene match: 11. CDR3 sequence: CASSPLGGTGNNQPQHF. The CDR3, as DNA: TGTGCCAGCAGTCCCCTCGGTGGGACAGGGAACAATCAGCCCCAGCATTTT.

The genes are TRBV5-8 and TRBJ1-1, with D perhaps matching TRBD1 (6 bases). Trimming shortened V by 3 bases and J by 1 base, and 10 bases separated the two germline ends. The CDR3 extends over 14 amino acids. From germline, CDR1 is SGHTS and CDR2 YDEGEE. The CDR3 DNA is TGTGCCAGCAGCTCCGGGGGCGGGAACACTGAAGCTTTCTTT. The encoded protein is CASSSGGGNTEAFF.

The V call is TRBV21-1, the J call TRBJ1-4; the table assigns TRBD1, which was not confirmed against the DNA. TRBV21-1 is a recognized pseudogene. CDR3 length: 15 amino acids. This CDR3 reads CASSKAAPVNEKLFF. The CDR3 nucleotides are TGTGCCAGCAGCAAAGCGGCCCCCGTTAATGAAAAACTGTTTTTT.

V and J are TRBV10-3 and TRBJ2-5; D is unresolved. With 4 bases removed from V and 1 base from J, the gap between germline ends came to 7 bases. This CDR3 region has 13 residues. Germline CDR1 reads ENHRY; CDR2 reads SYGVKD. The CDR3 reads CAISGNGQETQYF. The CDR3 DNA follows: TGTGCCATCAGTGGAAACGGCCAAGAGACCCAGTACTTC.

The chain is built from TRBV19 and TRBJ1-1, with 10 bases matching TRBD1. The germline gives CDR1 LNHDA, CDR2 SQIVND (reference sequence). The CDR3 has 14 amino acids. With 8 bases clipped from V and 6 bases from J, the junction kept 9 bases outside the gene matches. The CDR3 DNA follows: TGTGCCAGTCTAAACCGGGACAGGGGCGCTGAAGCTTTCTTT. Translated, it gives CASLNRDRGAEAFF.

V gene TRBV12-3 or TRBV12-4 combines with J gene TRBJ1-1; perhaps TRBD1 as D (5 bases). Trimming removed 3 bases at V and 8 bases at J, with 13 bases between. The length of the CDR3 is 13 residues. This CDR3 is CASSLGRGGEAFF. The CDR3 bases are TGTGCCAGCAGTTTGGGGCGGGGGGGAGAAGCTTTCTTT.

The chain joins TRBV4-1 to TRBJ1-5; D gene ambiguous. Germline CDR1 and CDR2: MGHRA and YSYEKL. CDR3 length: 13 amino acids. Trimming took 1 base from V and 5 from J, leaving 6 bases between them. CDR3 sequence: CASSQVSDQPQHF. The CDR3 DNA is TGCGCCAGCAGCCAAGTCTCGGATCAGCCCCAGCATTTT.

V and J are TRBV21-1 and TRBJ2-7; the DNA was not used to check the table's D call, TRBD1. TRBV21-1 represents a pseudogene. CDR3 size: 15 residues. The CDR3 DNA sequence: TGTGCCAGCAGCACAGACCGGGACAGGACCTACGAGCAGTACTTC. It is translated as CASSTDRDRTYEQYF.

The chain is built from TRBV6-2 or TRBV6-3 and TRBJ1-2, with TRBD1 matching over 8 bases. Germline trimming cut 1 base from V and 3 bases from J; bases unmatched to any gene: 4. Germline CDR1 MNHEY, CDR2 SVGEGT. There are 15 residues in the CDR3. In DNA form, the CDR3 reads TGTGCCAGCAGTTACTACCAGGACAGGGACTATGGCTACACCTTC. Protein sequence: CASSYYQDRDYGYTF.

The chain is built from TRBV3-1 (or the pseudogene TRBV3-2) and TRBJ2-7; D gene unclear. CDR1 and CDR2 from the germline V gene are LGHDT and YNNKEL (reference sequence). V was pared by 4 bases and J by 0 bases, with 4 bases between. This CDR3 region has 12 residues. CDR3 DNA: TGTGCCAGCAGCCCAGGCTCCTACGAGCAGTACTTC. It specifies CASSPGSYEQYF.

The rearrangement joins TRBV28 to TRBJ2-7; 7 bases map to TRBD1. Germline lookup yields CDR1 MDHEN and CDR2 SYDVKM. The length of the CDR3 is 15 residues. V was pared by 4 bases and J by 2 bases, with 8 bases of the junction left unmatched. The CDR3, as DNA: TGTGCCAGCAGTTCCCCGGGACAGTCGCCCTACGAGCAGTACTTC. Its protein is CASSSPGQSPYEQYF. The full variable domain, completed using reference TRBV28 and TRBJ2-7, is DVKVTQSSRYLVKRTGEKVFLECVQDMDHENMFWYRQDPGLGLRLIYFSYDVKMKEKGDIPEGYSVSREKKERFSLILESASTNQTSMYLCASSSPGQSPYEQYFGPGTRLTVT.

V usage is TRBV27 and J usage is TRBJ1-2; TRBD1 is a possible D gene (6 bases). Trimming pared 5 bases from V and 3 bases from J, leaving 16 bases between. CDR3 length: 15 residues. Germline V gene data show CDR1 as MNHEY and CDR2 as SMNVEV (reference sequence). CDR3 residues: CASSNQQGRDYGYTF. The CDR3 DNA is TGTGCCAGCAGTAACCAACAGGGAAGGGACTATGGCTACACCTTC.